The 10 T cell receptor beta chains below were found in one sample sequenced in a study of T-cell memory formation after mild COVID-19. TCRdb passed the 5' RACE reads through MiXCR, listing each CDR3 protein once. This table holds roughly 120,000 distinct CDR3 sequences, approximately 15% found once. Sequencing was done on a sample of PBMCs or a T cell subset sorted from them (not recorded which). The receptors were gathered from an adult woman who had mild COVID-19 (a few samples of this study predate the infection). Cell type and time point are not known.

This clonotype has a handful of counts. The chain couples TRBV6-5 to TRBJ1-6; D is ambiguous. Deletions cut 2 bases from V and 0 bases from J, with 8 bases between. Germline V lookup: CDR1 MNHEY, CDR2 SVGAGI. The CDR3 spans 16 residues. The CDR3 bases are TGTGCCAGCAGTTACGTAGGAAGCTCCTATAATTCACCCCTCCACTTT. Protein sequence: CASSYVGSSYNSPLHF.

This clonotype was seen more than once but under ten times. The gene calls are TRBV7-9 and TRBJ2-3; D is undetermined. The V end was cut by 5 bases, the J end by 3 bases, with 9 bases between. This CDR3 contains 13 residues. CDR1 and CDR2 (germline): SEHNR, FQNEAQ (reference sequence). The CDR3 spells CASSPVGTDTQYF. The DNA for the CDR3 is TGTGCCAGCAGCCCAGTAGGGACAGATACGCAGTATTTT.

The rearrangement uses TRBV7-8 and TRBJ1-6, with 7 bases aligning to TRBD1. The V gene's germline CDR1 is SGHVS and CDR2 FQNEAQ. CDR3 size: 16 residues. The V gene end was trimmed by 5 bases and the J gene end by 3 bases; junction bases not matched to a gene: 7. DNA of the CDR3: TGTGCCAGCAGCCCCGACAGGGCCAACTATAATTCACCCCTCCACTTT. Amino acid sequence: CASSPDRANYNSPLHF.

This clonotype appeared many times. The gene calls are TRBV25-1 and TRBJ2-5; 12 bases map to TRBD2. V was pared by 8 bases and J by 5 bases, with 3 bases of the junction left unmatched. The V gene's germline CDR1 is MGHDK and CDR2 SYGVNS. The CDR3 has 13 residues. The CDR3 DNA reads TGTGCCAGCCTAGCGGGGGGGCAGGAGACCCAGTACTTC. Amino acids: CASLAGGQETQYF.

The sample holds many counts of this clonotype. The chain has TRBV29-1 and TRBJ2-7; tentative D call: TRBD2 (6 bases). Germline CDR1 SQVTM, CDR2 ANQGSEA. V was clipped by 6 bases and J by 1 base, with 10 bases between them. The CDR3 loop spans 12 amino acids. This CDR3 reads CSVSGTSYEQYF. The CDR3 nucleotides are TGCAGCGTGTCCGGGACTTCCTACGAGCAGTACTTC.

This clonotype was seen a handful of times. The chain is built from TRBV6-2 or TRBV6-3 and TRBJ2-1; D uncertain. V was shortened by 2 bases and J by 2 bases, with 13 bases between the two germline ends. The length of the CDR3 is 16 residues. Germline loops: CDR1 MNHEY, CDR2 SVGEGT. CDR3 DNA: TGTGCCAGCAGTTACGGCTGGAGCGTGGCCTACAATGAGCAGTTCTTC. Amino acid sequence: CASSYGWSVAYNEQFF.

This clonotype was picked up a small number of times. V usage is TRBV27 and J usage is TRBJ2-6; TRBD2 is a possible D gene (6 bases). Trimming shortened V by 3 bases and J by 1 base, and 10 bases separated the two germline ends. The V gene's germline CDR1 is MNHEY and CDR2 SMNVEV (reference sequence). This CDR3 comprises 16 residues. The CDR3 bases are TGTGCCAGCAGTTTCCGCGGGGAGTCTGGGGCCAACGTCCTGACTTTC. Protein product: CASSFRGESGANVLTF.

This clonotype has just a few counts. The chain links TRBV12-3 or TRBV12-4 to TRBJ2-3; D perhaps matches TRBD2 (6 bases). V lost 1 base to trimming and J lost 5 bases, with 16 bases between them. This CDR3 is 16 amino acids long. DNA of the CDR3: TGTGCCAGCAGTTTAGGGGTCTGGAGGGTTCAAGATACGCAGTATTTT. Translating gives CASSLGVWRVQDTQYF.

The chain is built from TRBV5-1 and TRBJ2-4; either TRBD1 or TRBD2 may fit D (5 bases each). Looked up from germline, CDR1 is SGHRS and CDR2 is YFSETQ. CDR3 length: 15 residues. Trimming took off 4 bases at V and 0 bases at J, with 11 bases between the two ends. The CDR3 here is CASSQTGTAKNIQYF. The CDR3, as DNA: TGCGCCAGCAGCCAAACCGGGACAGCCAAAAACATTCAGTACTTC.

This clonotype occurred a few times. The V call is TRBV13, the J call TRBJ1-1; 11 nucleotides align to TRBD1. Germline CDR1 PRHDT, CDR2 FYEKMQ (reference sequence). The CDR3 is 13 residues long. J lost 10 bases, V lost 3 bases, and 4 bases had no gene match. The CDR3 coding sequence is TGTGCCAGCAGCTTCTCCGGGACAGGGGGAGCTTTCTTT. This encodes CASSFSGTGGAFF. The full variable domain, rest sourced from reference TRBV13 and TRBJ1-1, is AAGVIQSPRHLIKEKRETATLKCYPIPRHDTVYWYQQGPGQDPQFLISFYEKMQSDKGSIPDRFSAQQFSDYHSELNMSSLELGDSALYFCASSFSGTGGAFFGQGTRLTVV.